The T cell receptor (beta chain) described here comes from a study of T cell repertoires in cytomegalovirus infection. About the research overall: Shared public TCR beta signatures pointed to both CMV infection and a matching HLA type.

Losses at the gene ends were 4 bases for V and 4 bases for J; bases not matched to a gene: 12. The CDR3 runs 17 residues. TCRdb analysed the reads with MiXCR anew, one entry per CDR3 protein. Of more than 350,000 distinct CDR3 sequences in the sample, approximately 31% are singletons; the top ten hold roughly 13%. The receptor comes from a human donor in good health (CMV status not recorded). Some clones in this sample may be carry-over from other donors' samples. The chain has TRBV12-3 or TRBV12-4 and TRBJ2-2; 7 bases align to TRBD1. The sample comprised PBMCs. CDR3 DNA: TGTGCCAGCAGTTCCGTACAGGGGATAGTGGCCACCGGGGAGCTGTTTTTT. Protein: CASSSVQGIVATGELFF.